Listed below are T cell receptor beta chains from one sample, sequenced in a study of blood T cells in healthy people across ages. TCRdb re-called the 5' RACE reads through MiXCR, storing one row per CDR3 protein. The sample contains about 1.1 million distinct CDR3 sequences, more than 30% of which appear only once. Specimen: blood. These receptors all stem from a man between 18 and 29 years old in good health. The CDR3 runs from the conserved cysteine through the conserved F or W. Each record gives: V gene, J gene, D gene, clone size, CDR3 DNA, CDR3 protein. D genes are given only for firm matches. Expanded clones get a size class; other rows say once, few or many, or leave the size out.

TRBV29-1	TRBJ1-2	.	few	TGCAGCGTTGCGGTGCAGAAAGGTTCCTATGGCTACACCTTC	CSVAVQKGSYGYTF
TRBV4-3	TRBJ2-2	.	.	TGCGCCAGCAGCCAAGCGATGCGCCTCACCGGGGAGCTGTTTTTT	CASSQAMRLTGELFF
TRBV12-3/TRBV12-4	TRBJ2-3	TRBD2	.	TGTGCCAGCAGTTTGTTACCAGCGGGGACGACTAGCACAGATACGCAGTATTTT	CASSLLPAGTTSTDTQYF
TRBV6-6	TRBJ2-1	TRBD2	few	TGTGCCAGCAATATCCCCCCAACTAGCGGGGCCTACAATGAGCAGTTCTTC	CASNIPPTSGAYNEQFF
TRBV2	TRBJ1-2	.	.	TGTGCCAGCAGTCGGGGAAGGGGCTCTGGCTACACCTTC	CASSRGRGSGYTF
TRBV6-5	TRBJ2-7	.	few	TGTGCCAGCAGGACACGGGGACGGCTCATGAACGAGCAGTACTTC	CASRTRGRLMNEQYF
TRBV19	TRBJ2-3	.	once	TGTGCCAGCGGACCCTGGGCAGATACGCAGTATTTT	CASGPWADTQYF
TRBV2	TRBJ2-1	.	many	TGTGCCAGCAGGGAGGGACTGAACAATGAGCAGTTCTTC	CASREGLNNEQFF
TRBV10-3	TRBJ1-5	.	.	TGTGCCATCAGCGCCATCGGGGAGAATCAGCCCCAGCATTTT	CAISAIGENQPQHF
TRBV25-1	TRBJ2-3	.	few	TGTGCCAGCAGTGAGAGGGGAACGGGGGCAGATACGCAGTATTTT	CASSERGTGADTQYF